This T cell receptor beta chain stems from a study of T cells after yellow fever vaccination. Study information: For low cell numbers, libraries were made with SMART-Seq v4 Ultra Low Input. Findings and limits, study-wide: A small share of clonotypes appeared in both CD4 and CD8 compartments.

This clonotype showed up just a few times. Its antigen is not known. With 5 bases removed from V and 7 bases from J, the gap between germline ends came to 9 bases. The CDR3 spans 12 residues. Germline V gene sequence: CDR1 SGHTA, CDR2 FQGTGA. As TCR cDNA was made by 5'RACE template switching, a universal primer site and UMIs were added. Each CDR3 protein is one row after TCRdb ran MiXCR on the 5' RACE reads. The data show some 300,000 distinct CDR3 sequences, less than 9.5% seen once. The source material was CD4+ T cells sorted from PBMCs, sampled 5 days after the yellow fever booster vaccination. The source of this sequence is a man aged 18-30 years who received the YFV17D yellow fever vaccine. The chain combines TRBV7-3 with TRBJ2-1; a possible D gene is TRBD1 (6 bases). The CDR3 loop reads CASSKRGNEQFF. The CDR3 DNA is TGTGCCAGCAGCAAAAGGGGGAATGAGCAGTTCTTC. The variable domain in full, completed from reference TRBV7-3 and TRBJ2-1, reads GAGVSQTPSNKVTEKGKYVELRCDPISGHTALYWYRQSLGQGPEFLIYFQGTGAADDSGLPNDRFFAVRPEGSVSTLKIQRTERGDSAVYLCASSKRGNEQFFGPGTRLTVL.